This T cell receptor beta chain came from a study of blood T cell repertoires in COVID-19. In the study overall: Sources were T cells, B-cell-depleted T cells, or PBMCs; the material itself was cDNA or gDNA.

The CDR3 has 15 residues. Trimming shortened V by 5 bases and J by 8 bases, and 21 bases separated the two germline ends. Germline V gene data show CDR1 as SQVTM and CDR2 as ANQGSEA. As processed by the authors: Estimated nucleated cell counts came from reference gene primer amplification. Clones were read by immunoSEQ multiplex PCR, and TCRdb kept only the in-frame ones, dropping some. That table furnishes V, J and clone size, whereas the DNA furnished D and trimming. The sample has some 45,000 clones, roughly 89% seen once. The sequenced sample was peripheral blood. The chain couples TRBV29-1 to TRBJ1-4; D is uncertain. The sequence derives from a man aged 60 to 75 with active COVID-19. This CDR3 reads CSVSLPIRGREKLFF. DNA for the CDR3: TGCAGCGTTTCCTTACCCATCCGGGGTCGCGAAAAACTGTTTTTT.